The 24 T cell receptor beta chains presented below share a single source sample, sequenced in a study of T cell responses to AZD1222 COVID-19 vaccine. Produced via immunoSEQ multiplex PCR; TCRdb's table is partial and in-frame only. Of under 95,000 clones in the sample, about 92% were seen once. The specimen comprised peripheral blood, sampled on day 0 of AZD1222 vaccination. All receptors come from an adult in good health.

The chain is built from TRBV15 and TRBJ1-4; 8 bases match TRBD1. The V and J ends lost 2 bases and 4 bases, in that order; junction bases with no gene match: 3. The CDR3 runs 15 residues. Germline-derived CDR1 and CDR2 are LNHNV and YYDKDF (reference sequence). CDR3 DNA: TGTGCCACCAGCAGACCTACAGGGGGTAATGAAAAACTGTTTTTT. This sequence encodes CATSRPTGGNEKLFF.

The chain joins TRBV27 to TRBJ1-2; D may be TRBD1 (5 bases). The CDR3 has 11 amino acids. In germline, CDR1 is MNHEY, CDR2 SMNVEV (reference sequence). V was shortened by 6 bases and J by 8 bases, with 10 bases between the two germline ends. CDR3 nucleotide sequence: TGTGCCAGCAGGTCAGGGCCGGGCTACACCTTC. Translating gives CASRSGPGYTF.

Here the CDR3 reads CASRGNQKGLAGLGDTQYF. CDR3 DNA: TGTGCCAGTAGGGGGAACCAAAAAGGACTAGCGGGATTGGGGGATACGCAGTATTTT. The chain recombines TRBV19 with TRBJ2-3; 12 bases agree with TRBD2. The ends lost 6 bases at V and 6 bases at J; junction bases unmatched: 19. This CDR3 has 19 residues. CDR1 LNHDA and CDR2 SQIVND come from the germline V gene (reference sequence).

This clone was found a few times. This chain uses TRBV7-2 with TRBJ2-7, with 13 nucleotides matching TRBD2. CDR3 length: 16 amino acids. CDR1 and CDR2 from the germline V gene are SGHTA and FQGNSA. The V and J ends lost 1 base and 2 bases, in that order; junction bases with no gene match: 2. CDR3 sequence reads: CASSLEGTSGAYEQYF. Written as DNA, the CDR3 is TGTGCCAGCAGCTTAGAAGGGACTAGCGGGGCCTACGAGCAGTACTTC.

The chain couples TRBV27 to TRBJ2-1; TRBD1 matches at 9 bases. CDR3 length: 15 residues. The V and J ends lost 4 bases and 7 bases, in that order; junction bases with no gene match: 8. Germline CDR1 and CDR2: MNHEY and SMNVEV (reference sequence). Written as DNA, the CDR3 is TGTGCCAGCAGTTCTATACAGGGGGCCTGGAATGAGCAGTTCTTC. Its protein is CASSSIQGAWNEQFF.

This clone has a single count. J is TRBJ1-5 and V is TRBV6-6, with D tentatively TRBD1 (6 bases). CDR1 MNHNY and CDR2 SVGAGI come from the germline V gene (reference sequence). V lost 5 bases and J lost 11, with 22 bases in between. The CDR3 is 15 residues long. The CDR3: CASSARDTGRVAQHF. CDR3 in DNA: TGTGCCAGCAGTGCGCGGGACACCGGACGTGTAGCCCAGCATTTT.

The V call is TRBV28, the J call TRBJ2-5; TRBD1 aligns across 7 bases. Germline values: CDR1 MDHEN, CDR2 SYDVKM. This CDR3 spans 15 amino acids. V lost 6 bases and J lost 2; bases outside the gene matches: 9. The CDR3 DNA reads TGTGCCAGCAGCCGAACGGGGACAGCTCAAGAGACCCAGTACTTC. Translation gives CASSRTGTAQETQYF. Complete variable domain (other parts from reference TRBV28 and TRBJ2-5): DVKVTQSSRYLVKRTGEKVFLECVQDMDHENMFWYRQDPGLGLRLIYFSYDVKMKEKGDIPEGYSVSREKKERFSLILESASTNQTSMYLCASSRTGTAQETQYFGPGTRLLVL.

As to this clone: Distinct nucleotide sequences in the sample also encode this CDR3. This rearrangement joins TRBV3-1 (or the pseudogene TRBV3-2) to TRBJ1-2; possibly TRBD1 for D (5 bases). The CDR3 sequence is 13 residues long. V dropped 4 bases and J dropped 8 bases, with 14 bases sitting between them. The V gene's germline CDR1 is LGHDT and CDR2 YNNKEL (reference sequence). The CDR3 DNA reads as TGTGCCAGCAGCCCAGACAGAAGGAGCGGCTACACCTTC. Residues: CASSPDRRSGYTF.

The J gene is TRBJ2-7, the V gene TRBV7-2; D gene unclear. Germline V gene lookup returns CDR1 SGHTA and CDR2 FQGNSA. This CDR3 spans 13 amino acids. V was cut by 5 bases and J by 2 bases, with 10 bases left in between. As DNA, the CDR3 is TGTGCCAGCAGCACCACTGGTGCCTACGAGCAGTACTTC. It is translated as CASSTTGAYEQYF. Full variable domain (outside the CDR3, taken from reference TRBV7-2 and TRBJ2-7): GAGVSQSPSNKVTEKGKDVELRCDPISGHTALYWYRQSLGQGLEFLIYFQGNSAPDKSGLPSDRFSAERTGGSVSTLTIQRTQQEDSAVYLCASSTTGAYEQYFGPGTRLTVT.

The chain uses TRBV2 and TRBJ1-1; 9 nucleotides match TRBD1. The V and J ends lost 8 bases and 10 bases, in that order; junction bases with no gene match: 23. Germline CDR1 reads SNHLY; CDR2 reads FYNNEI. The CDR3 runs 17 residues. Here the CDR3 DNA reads TGTGCCAGCTCAGGTCCCCCTGGGGGACAGGGAGGTTTAACAGCTTTCTTT. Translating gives CASSGPPGGQGGLTAFF.

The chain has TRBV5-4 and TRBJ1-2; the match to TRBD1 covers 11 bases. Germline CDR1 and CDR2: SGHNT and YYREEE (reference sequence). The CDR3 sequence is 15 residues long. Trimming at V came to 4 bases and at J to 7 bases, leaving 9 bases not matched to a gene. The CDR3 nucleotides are TGTGCCAGCAGCACTGCCGGGACAGGGGGTTTTGGCTACACCTTC. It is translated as CASSTAGTGGFGYTF.

The CDR3 DNA reads TGTGCCAGCAGGACCGGGACAGGGGGCGGCTACACCTTC. It encodes CASRTGTGGGYTF. V usage is TRBV6-5 and J usage is TRBJ1-2; 12 nucleotides match TRBD1. Germline V CDR1 and CDR2: MNHEY, SVGAGI. Trimming cost V 6 bases and J 8 bases; bases outside gene matches: 4. The CDR3 loop spans 13 amino acids.

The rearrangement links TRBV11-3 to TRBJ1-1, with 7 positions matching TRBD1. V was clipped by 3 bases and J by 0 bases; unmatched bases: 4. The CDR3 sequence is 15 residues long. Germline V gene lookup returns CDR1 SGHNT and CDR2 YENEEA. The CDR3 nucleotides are TGTGCCAGCAGCTTGGGGACAGTCATGAACACTGAAGCTTTCTTT. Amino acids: CASSLGTVMNTEAFF.

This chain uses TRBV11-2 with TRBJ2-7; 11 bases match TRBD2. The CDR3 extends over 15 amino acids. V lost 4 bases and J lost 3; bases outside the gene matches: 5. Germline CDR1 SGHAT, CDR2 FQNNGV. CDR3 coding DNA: TGTGCCAGCAGCTCTAAGACTAGCGGGAACTACGAGCAGTACTTC. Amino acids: CASSSKTSGNYEQYF. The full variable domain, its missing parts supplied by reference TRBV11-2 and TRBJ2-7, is EAGVAQSPRYKIIEKRQSVAFWCNPISGHATLYWYQQILGQGPKLLIQFQNNGVVDDSQLPKDRFSAERLKGVDSTLKIQPAKLEDSAVYLCASSSKTSGNYEQYFGPGTRLTVT.

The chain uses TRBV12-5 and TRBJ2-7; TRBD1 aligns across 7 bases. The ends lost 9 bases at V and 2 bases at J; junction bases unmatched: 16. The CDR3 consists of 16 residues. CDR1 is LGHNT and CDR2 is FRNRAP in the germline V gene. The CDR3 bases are TGTGCTAGCGACCGGGACAGAGCCTACCTCACCTACGAGCAGTACTTC. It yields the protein CASDRDRAYLTYEQYF.

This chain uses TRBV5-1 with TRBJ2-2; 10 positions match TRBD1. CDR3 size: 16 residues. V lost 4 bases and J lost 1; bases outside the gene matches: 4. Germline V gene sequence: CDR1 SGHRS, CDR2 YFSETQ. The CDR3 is CASSPRTGGNTGELFF. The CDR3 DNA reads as TGCGCCAGCAGCCCACGGACAGGGGGGAACACCGGGGAGCTGTTTTTT.

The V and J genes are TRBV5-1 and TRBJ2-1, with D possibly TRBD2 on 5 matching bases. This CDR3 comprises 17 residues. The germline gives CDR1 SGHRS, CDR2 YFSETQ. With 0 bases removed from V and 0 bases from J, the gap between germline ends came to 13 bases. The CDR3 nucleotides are TGCGCCAGCAGCTTGGCCGAGAGCGGCAGCTCCTACAATGAGCAGTTCTTC. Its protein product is CASSLAESGSSYNEQFF.

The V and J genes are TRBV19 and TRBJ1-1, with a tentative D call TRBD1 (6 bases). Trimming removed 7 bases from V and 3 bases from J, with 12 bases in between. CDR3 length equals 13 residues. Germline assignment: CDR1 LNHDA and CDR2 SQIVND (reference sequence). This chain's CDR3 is CASTGTIDTEAFF. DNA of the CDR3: TGTGCCAGTACAGGGACAATCGACACTGAAGCTTTCTTT.

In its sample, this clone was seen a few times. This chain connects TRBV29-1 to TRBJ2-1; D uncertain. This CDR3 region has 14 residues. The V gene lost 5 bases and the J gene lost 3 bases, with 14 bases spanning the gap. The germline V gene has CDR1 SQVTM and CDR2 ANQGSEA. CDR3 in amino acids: CSVSPQSVYNEQFF. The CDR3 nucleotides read TGCAGCGTTTCCCCCCAGTCCGTCTACAATGAGCAGTTCTTC.

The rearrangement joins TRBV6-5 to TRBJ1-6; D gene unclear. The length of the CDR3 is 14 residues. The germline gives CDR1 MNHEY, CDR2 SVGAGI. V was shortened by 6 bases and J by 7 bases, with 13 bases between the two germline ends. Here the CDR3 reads CASSHGSRNSPLHF. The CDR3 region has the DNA TGTGCCAGCAGCCACGGGAGCAGAAATTCACCCCTCCACTTT.

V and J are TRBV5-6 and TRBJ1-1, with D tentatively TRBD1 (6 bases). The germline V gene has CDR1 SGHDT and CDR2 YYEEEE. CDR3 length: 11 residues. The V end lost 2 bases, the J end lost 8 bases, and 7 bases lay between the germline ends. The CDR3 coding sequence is TGTGCCAGCAGCTTAGGACAGGAAGCTTTCTTT. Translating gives CASSLGQEAFF. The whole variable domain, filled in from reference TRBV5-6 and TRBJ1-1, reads DAGVTQSPTHLIKTRGQQVTLRCSPKSGHDTVSWYQQALGQGPQFIFQYYEEEERQRGNFPDRFSGHQFPNYSSELNVNALLLGDSALYLCASSLGQEAFFGQGTRLTVV.

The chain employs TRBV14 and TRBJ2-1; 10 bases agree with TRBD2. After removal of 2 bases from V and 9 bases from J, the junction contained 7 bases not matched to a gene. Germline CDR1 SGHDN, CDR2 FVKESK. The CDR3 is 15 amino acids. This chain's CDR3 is CASSQRAGGYGEQFF. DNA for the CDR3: TGTGCCAGCAGCCAAAGAGCGGGAGGGTATGGTGAGCAGTTCTTC.

The CDR3 protein is CASSRGPAEAFF. DNA of the CDR3: TGTGCCAGCAGTCGGGGACCCGCTGAAGCTTTCTTT. V is TRBV12-3 or TRBV12-4 and J is TRBJ1-1; D is perhaps TRBD1 (5 bases). This CDR3 is built from 12 residues. V lost 5 bases to trimming and J lost 6 bases, with 10 bases between them.

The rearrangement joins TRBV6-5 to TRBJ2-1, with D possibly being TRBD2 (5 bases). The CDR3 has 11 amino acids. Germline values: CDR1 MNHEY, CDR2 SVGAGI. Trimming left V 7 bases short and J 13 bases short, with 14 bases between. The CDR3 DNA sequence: TGTGCCAGCAAAAAGACTACCCAACAGTTCTTC. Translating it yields CASKKTTQQFF.